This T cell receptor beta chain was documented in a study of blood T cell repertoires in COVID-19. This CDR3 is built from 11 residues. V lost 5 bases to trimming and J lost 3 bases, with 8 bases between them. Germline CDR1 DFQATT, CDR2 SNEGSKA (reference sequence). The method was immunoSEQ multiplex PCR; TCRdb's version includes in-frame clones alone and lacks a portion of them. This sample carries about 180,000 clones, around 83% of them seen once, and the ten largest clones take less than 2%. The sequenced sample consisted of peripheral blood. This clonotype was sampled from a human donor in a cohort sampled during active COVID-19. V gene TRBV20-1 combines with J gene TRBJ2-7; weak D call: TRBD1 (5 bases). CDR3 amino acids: CSASDSYEQYF. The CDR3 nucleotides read TGCAGTGCTTCAGACAGCTACGAGCAGTACTTC.